One and the same sample provided the 25 T cell receptor beta chains below, sequenced in a study of somatic mutations in cytotoxic T cells in rheumatoid arthritis. The table came from immunoSEQ multiplex PCR; TCRdb's copy has only in-frame clones and leaves some out. There are 9,500 to 13,000 clones in the sample; roughly 71% occur only once, and approximately 40% lies in the top ten. Sequences were obtained from CD8+ T cells sorted from blood. Receptor source: an adult with rheumatoid arthritis.

The chain uses TRBV7-9 and TRBJ2-7, with D perhaps given as TRBD1 or TRBD2 (5 bases each). CDR3 size: 15 residues. Germline V gene data show CDR1 as SEHNR and CDR2 as FQNEAQ (reference sequence). V shed 5 bases and J shed 2 bases, with 16 bases lying between them. The CDR3 protein is CASSQDFRGTYEQYF. CDR3 DNA: TGTGCCAGCAGCCAAGATTTTCGGGGCACCTACGAGCAGTACTTC.

The V gene is TRBV4-2, the J gene TRBJ1-6; D possibly corresponds to TRBD1 (5 bases). Trimming took off 0 bases at V and 8 bases at J, with 20 bases between the two ends. Per germline, CDR1 LGHNA and CDR2 YNFKEQ. This CDR3 comprises 18 residues. CDR3 region: CASSQDEEPGLHYSPLHF. The DNA of the CDR3 is TGTGCCAGCAGCCAAGATGAAGAACCGGGACTCCACTATTCACCCCTCCACTTT.

Only a few counts were recorded for this clone. The genes are TRBV9 and TRBJ1-2; a weak D match, TRBD1 (5 bases). CDR3 length equals 11 residues. Germline V gene sequence: CDR1 SGDLS, CDR2 YYNGEE. Trimming removed 2 bases from V and 13 bases from J, with 12 bases in between. The CDR3 DNA reads TGTGCCAGCAGCGTCTTCGGGGGTTTCACCTTC. This encodes CASSVFGGFTF.

The V call is TRBV19, the J call TRBJ2-2; a weak D match, TRBD1 (6 bases). Germline-derived CDR1 and CDR2 are LNHDA and SQIVND (reference sequence). The ends were cut back, 2 bases at V and 7 bases at J, with 14 bases in the middle. CDR3 length equals 15 residues. In DNA, the CDR3 is TGTGCCAGTAGTATATGGTCAGGGGCGGTCGGGGAGCTGTTTTTT. This sequence encodes CASSIWSGAVGELFF.

The gene calls are TRBV6-4 and TRBJ2-2, with D possibly matching TRBD2 (6 bases). V was shortened by 3 bases and J by 3 bases, with 11 bases between the two germline ends. Germline CDR1 MRHNA, CDR2 SNTAGT. The CDR3 contains 15 residues. In DNA, the CDR3 is TGTGCCAGCAGTGAAGGGGACTCACACACCGGGGAGCTGTTTTTT. This translates into CASSEGDSHTGELFF.

V usage is TRBV2 and J usage is TRBJ2-5, with D possibly being TRBD1 (6 bases). Germline loops: CDR1 SNHLY, CDR2 FYNNEI. The length of the CDR3 is 14 residues. Trimming removed 7 bases from V and 5 bases from J, with 17 bases in between. The CDR3 DNA reads TGTGCCAGCAATCCGGACAGTAATTTGGAGACCCAGTACTTC. Amino acid sequence: CASNPDSNLETQYF.

The rearrangement joins TRBV28 to TRBJ1-2, with a tentative D call TRBD1 (5 bases). The CDR3 is 12 amino acids. Per the germline V gene, CDR1 is MDHEN and CDR2 is SYDVKM. The V gene lost 6 bases and the J gene lost 4 bases, with 9 bases spanning the gap. The CDR3 sequence is CASSPQGYGYTF. Written as DNA, the CDR3 is TGTGCCAGCAGCCCGCAGGGCTATGGCTACACCTTC.

The CDR3 region has the DNA TGTGCCAGCAGCTTAGAGGGCCGTGAAGCTTTCTTT. It encodes CASSLEGREAFF. This rearrangement joins TRBV13 to TRBJ1-1, with D unresolved. Trimming shortened V by 1 base and J by 7 bases, and 7 bases separated the two germline ends. The CDR3 extends over 12 amino acids. Germline V gene sequence: CDR1 PRHDT, CDR2 FYEKMQ (reference sequence).

CDR3 region: CASSPTGKWIQPQHF. The CDR3 DNA follows: TGTGCCAGCAGTCCCACCGGGAAGTGGATTCAGCCCCAGCATTTT. The genes are TRBV28 and TRBJ1-5; D ambiguous. This CDR3 has 15 residues. V lost 5 bases and J lost 6, with 17 bases in between. Germline loops: CDR1 MDHEN, CDR2 SYDVKM. The whole variable domain, filled in from reference TRBV28 and TRBJ1-5, reads DVKVTQSSRYLVKRTGEKVFLECVQDMDHENMFWYRQDPGLGLRLIYFSYDVKMKEKGDIPEGYSVSREKKERFSLILESASTNQTSMYLCASSPTGKWIQPQHFGDGTRLSIL.

The rearrangement links TRBV7-9 to TRBJ2-1; tentatively, D is TRBD1 or TRBD2 (5 bases each). Germline CDR1 is SEHNR and CDR2 is FQNEAQ (reference sequence). Trimming shortened V by 8 bases and J by 9 bases, and 14 bases separated the two germline ends. The CDR3 sequence is 12 residues long. The CDR3 loop is CASGGSRIEQFF. The CDR3 DNA is TGTGCCAGCGGGGGTTCGCGTATTGAGCAGTTCTTC.

V is TRBV29-1 and J is TRBJ2-1, with 9 bases that match TRBD2. The germline V gene has CDR1 SQVTM and CDR2 ANQGSEA. J gave up 3 bases and V 3 bases, and 15 bases lay outside the gene matches. The CDR3 length is 18 residues. This CDR3 is CSVDPYSGGRSLYNEQFF. CDR3 coding DNA: TGCAGCGTTGATCCCTATAGCGGGGGAAGGTCTCTCTACAATGAGCAGTTCTTC.

The rearrangement links TRBV7-9 to TRBJ2-5, with D maybe TRBD1 (5 bases). Germline loops: CDR1 SEHNR, CDR2 FQNEAQ (reference sequence). Between the trimmed V and J ends, which lost 5 bases and 0 bases, there was a span of 10 bases. The CDR3 extends over 14 amino acids. Here the CDR3 DNA reads TGTGCCAGCAGCCATTTGGACAACCAAGAGACCCAGTACTTC. Translation: CASSHLDNQETQYF.

The V gene is TRBV5-4, the J gene TRBJ2-1; 7 nucleotides match TRBD1. Germline CDR1 SGHNT, CDR2 YYREEE (reference sequence). The junction had 13 bases not matched to a gene; V was cut back by 10 bases and J by 9 bases. The CDR3 covers 13 residues. The chain's CDR3 is CASEVGQASEQFF. CDR3 sequence (DNA): TGTGCCTCAGAGGTCGGACAGGCCTCTGAGCAGTTCTTC.

The chain joins TRBV29-1 to TRBJ2-3, with TRBD2 matching over 7 bases. The V and J ends lost 7 bases and 1 base, in that order; junction bases with no gene match: 8. The CDR3 loop spans 14 amino acids. Germline CDR1 and CDR2: SQVTM and ANQGSEA. The CDR3 is CSEDLAAGTDTQYF. The CDR3 nucleotides read TGCAGCGAAGACCTAGCGGCGGGCACAGATACGCAGTATTTT.

The genes are TRBV5-1 and TRBJ2-3, with unresolved D. The V and J ends lost 7 bases and 3 bases respectively, with 18 bases between them. This CDR3 spans 15 amino acids. CDR1 and CDR2 (germline): SGHRS, YFSETQ. CDR3 in amino acids: CASRLVAVLTDTQYF. The CDR3 DNA sequence: TGCGCCAGCCGACTTGTAGCCGTTCTGACAGATACGCAGTATTTT.

The V gene is TRBV19, the J gene TRBJ1-2; possibly TRBD1 for D (5 bases). Germline-derived CDR1 and CDR2 are LNHDA and SQIVND (reference sequence). V lost 7 bases and J 4 bases, leaving 16 bases between the germline ends. The CDR3 length is 14 residues. The CDR3 here is CASTGQYHVYGYTF. CDR3 nucleotide sequence: TGTGCCAGTACGGGGCAGTATCATGTCTATGGCTACACCTTC.

The J gene is TRBJ2-1, the V gene TRBV9; D might be TRBD1 (6 bases). This CDR3 region has 11 residues. Germline V gives CDR1 SGDLS, CDR2 YYNGEE. Trimming shortened V by 3 bases and J by 10 bases, and 8 bases separated the two germline ends. CDR3 in amino acids: CASSEGTEQFF. The CDR3 DNA sequence: TGTGCCAGCAGCGAGGGGACAGAGCAGTTCTTC.

The chain carries TRBV7-3 and TRBJ1-1; D is unclear. V was cut by 3 bases and J by 5 bases, with 10 bases left in between. Germline values: CDR1 SGHTA, CDR2 FQGTGA. CDR3 length: 13 residues. CDR3 protein: CASSFGMGTEAFF. CDR3 in DNA: TGTGCCAGCAGCTTTGGAATGGGGACTGAAGCTTTCTTT.

The chain is built from TRBV7-2 and TRBJ2-3; D is tentatively TRBD1 or TRBD2 (5 bases each). Trimming cost V 1 base and J 7 bases, with 9 bases left between them. This CDR3 is built from 13 residues. Germline-derived CDR1 and CDR2 are SGHTA and FQGNSA. CDR3 residues: CASSLDSGHTQYF. The DNA of the CDR3 is TGTGCCAGCAGCTTAGATTCGGGGCATACGCAGTATTTT.

The V and J genes are TRBV6-1 and TRBJ1-1; D gene unclear. The V gene's germline CDR1 is MNHNS and CDR2 SASEGT. This CDR3 contains 14 residues. Trimming removed 3 bases at V and 4 bases at J, with 12 bases between. As DNA, the CDR3 is TGTGCCAGCAGTGAGCTTATGGAGGGCACTGAAGCTTTCTTT. Translation gives CASSELMEGTEAFF.

The CDR3 loop reads CASSEGKTEAFF. The DNA for the CDR3 is TGTGCCAGCAGCGAAGGGAAGACTGAAGCTTTCTTT. The V and J genes are TRBV7-3 and TRBJ1-1; no firm D call. V was cut by 5 bases and J by 5 bases, with 9 bases left in between. The V gene's germline CDR1 is SGHTA and CDR2 FQGTGA. CDR3 size: 12 residues.

The V and J genes are TRBV11-2 and TRBJ2-5, with TRBD2 matching over 10 bases. Germline CDR1 and CDR2: SGHAT and FQNNGV. The CDR3 extends over 18 amino acids. The junction had 11 bases not matched to a gene; V was cut back by 3 bases and J by 1 base. Here the CDR3 reads CASSFGSGGATSQETQYF. The CDR3 coding sequence is TGTGCCAGCAGCTTTGGGAGCGGGGGGGCCACCTCCCAAGAGACCCAGTACTTC.

The V gene is TRBV9, the J gene TRBJ1-1; D is perhaps TRBD1 (5 bases). Trimming took off 4 bases at V and 4 bases at J, with 14 bases between the two ends. CDR1 is SGDLS, CDR2 YYNGEE, per germline. The CDR3 consists of 14 residues. The CDR3 loop reads CASSLKTDLTEAFF. CDR3 sequence (DNA): TGTGCCAGCAGCTTAAAGACAGACCTCACTGAAGCTTTCTTT.

This chain uses TRBV5-6 with TRBJ1-1; no definite D call. The V and J ends lost 5 bases and 8 bases respectively, with 16 bases between them. The CDR3 spans 13 residues. Germline V lookup: CDR1 SGHDT, CDR2 YYEEEE. The CDR3 DNA reads as TGTGCCAGCAGTTCCGTATCATACCACGAAGCTTTCTTT. Protein: CASSSVSYHEAFF.

The genes are TRBV10-3 and TRBJ2-3; 11 bases align to TRBD1. Germline V gives CDR1 ENHRY, CDR2 SYGVKD. CDR3 size: 15 residues. Trimming took 2 bases from V and 4 from J; bases not matched to a gene: 2. The CDR3 sequence is CAISEQGQGADTQYF. For the CDR3, the DNA is TGTGCCATCAGTGAGCAGGGACAGGGGGCAGATACGCAGTATTTT.